The 8 T cell receptor beta chains below all came from one sample that was sequenced in a study of early T cells in non-severe SARS-CoV-2 infection. TCRdb passed the 5' RACE reads through MiXCR, listing each CDR3 protein once. The table records 25,000 to 35,000 distinct CDR3 sequences, roughly 5% of them present only once. Sequenced input: whole blood. Every receptor here comes from an adult who was a healthcare worker with PCR-confirmed SARS-CoV-2 infection or an uninfected control (not recorded which).

This clonotype appeared many times. The chain is built from TRBV4-3 and TRBJ1-1, with no clear D. Germline V gene lookup returns CDR1 LGHNA and CDR2 YSLEER. The V and J ends lost 0 bases and 5 bases respectively, with 10 bases between them. The CDR3 covers 14 residues. The CDR3 loop is CASSQDLDRTEAFF. DNA for the CDR3: TGCGCCAGCAGCCAAGACTTAGATAGGACTGAAGCTTTCTTT.

This clonotype came up many times. The V and J genes are TRBV6-1 and TRBJ2-3; D is ambiguous. The CDR3 has 12 residues. Germline lookup yields CDR1 MNHNS and CDR2 SASEGT. The V end lost 2 bases, the J end lost 4 bases, and 4 bases lay between the germline ends. CDR3 DNA: TGTGCCAGCAGTGAACAAGCAGATACGCAGTATTTT. Protein product: CASSEQADTQYF.

This clonotype was seen at least ten times. The chain recombines TRBV6-6 with TRBJ2-2; 9 nucleotides align to TRBD1. Germline V CDR1 and CDR2: MNHNY, SVGAGI (reference sequence). After removal of 5 bases from V and 3 bases from J, the junction contained 4 bases not matched to a gene. The CDR3 covers 15 residues. The CDR3 nucleotides read TGTGCCAGCAGTCGCGGACAGGGGCACACCGGGGAGCTGTTTTTT. Amino acid sequence: CASSRGQGHTGELFF.

This clonotype was counted many times. The chain couples TRBV20-1 to TRBJ1-5, with 8 bases identical to TRBD1. CDR1 is DFQATT, CDR2 SNEGSKA, per germline (reference sequence). The CDR3 runs 14 residues. Trimming at V came to 5 bases and at J to 4 bases, leaving 7 bases not matched to a gene. In nucleotides, the CDR3 is TGCAGTGCTGGGACAGGATTGGGTAATCAGCCCCAGCATTTT. Its translation is CSAGTGLGNQPQHF.

In this sample, this clonotype turned up many times. The V gene is TRBV3-1, the J gene TRBJ2-5; no firm D call. Between the trimmed V and J ends, which lost 1 base and 2 bases, there was a span of 5 bases. This CDR3 spans 13 amino acids. Germline V CDR1 and CDR2: LGHDT, YNNKEL (reference sequence). The CDR3 nucleotides read TGTGCCAGCAGCCAAGGTCTACAAGAGACCCAGTACTTC. It codes for CASSQGLQETQYF.

This clonotype has a handful of counts. The V call is TRBV10-3, the J call TRBJ2-7, with a possible D match to TRBD1 (6 bases). V lost 6 bases and J lost 4, with 13 bases in between. The germline CDR1 and CDR2 sequences are ENHRY and SYGVKD. The CDR3 spans 13 residues. The CDR3 DNA reads as TGTGCCATCAGCCGGGACACTTTTTACGAGCAGTACTTC. Amino acid sequence: CAISRDTFYEQYF.

This clonotype was seen ten or more times. The chain joins TRBV4-2 to TRBJ2-3; 8 nucleotides match TRBD2. This CDR3 is built from 14 residues. Germline V gives CDR1 LGHNA, CDR2 YNFKEQ. Losses at the gene ends were 7 bases for V and 3 bases for J; bases not matched to a gene: 6. Here the CDR3 reads CASTQPGGTDTQYF. The CDR3 nucleotides are TGTGCCAGCACACAGCCGGGGGGGACAGATACGCAGTATTTT.

This clonotype came up many times. The gene calls are TRBV6-5 and TRBJ2-5; 8 bases align to TRBD2. From germline, CDR1 is MNHEY and CDR2 SVGAGI. The CDR3 covers 13 residues. Losses at the gene ends were 6 bases for V and 9 bases for J; bases not matched to a gene: 9. The CDR3 here is CASSLLAGRAQYF. CDR3 nucleotides: TGTGCCAGCAGCTTATTAGCGGGGAGGGCCCAGTACTTC.